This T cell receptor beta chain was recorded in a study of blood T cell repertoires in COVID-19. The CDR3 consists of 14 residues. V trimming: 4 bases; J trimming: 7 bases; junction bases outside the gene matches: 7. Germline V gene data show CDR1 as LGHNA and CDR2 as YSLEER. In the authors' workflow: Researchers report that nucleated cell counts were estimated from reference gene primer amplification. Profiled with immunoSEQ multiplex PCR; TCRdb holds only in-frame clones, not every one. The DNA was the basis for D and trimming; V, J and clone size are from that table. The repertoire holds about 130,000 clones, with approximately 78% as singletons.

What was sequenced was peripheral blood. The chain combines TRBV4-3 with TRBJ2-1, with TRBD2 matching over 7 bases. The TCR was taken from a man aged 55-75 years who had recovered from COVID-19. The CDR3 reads CASSPQRGGNEQFF. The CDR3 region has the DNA TGCGCCAGCAGCCCCCAGCGGGGCGGGAATGAGCAGTTCTTC.